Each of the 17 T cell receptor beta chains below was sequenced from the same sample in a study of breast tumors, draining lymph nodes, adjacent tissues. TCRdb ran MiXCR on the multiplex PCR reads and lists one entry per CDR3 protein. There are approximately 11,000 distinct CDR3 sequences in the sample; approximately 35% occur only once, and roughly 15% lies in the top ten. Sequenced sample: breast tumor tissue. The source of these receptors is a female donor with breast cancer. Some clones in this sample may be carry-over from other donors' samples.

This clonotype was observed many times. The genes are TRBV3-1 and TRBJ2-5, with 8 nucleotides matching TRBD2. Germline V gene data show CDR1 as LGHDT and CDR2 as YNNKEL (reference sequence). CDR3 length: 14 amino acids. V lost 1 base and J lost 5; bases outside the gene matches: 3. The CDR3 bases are TGTGCCAGCAGCCAAGCCGGGACTAGTGAGACCCAGTACTTC. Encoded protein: CASSQAGTSETQYF.

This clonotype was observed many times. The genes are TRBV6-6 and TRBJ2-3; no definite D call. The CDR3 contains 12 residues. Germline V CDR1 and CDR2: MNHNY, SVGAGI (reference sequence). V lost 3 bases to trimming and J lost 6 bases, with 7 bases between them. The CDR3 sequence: CASSYRTDTQYF. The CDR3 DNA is TGTGCCAGCAGTTATAGGACGGATACGCAGTATTTT.

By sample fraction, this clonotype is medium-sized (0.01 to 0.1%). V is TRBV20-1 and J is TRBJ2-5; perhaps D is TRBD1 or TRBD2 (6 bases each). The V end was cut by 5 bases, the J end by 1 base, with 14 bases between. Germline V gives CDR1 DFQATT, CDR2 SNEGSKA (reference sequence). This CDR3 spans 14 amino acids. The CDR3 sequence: CSAQEGGSQETQYF. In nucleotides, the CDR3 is TGCAGTGCTCAGGAGGGGGGAAGCCAAGAGACCCAGTACTTC.

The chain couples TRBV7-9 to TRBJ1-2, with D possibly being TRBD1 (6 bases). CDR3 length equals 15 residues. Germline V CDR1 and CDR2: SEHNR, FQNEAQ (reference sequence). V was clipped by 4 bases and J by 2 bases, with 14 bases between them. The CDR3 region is CASSSLKGDNYGYTF. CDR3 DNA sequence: TGTGCCAGCAGCTCCTTGAAGGGGGACAACTATGGCTACACCTTC.

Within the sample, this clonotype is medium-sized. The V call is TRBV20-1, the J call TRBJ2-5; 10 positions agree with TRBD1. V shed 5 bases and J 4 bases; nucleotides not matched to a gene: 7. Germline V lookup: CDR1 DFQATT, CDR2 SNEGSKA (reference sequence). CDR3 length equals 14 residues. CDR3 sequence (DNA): TGCAGTGCTCCAGACAGGGGGCGCCGAGAGACCCAGTACTTC. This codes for CSAPDRGRRETQYF.

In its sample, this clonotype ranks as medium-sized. The CDR3 loop is CASSLYNEQFF. In nucleotides, the CDR3 is TGTGCCAGCAGTTTATACAATGAGCAGTTCTTC. V is TRBV27 and J is TRBJ2-1, with D uncertain. V dropped 1 base and J dropped 5 bases, with 0 bases sitting between them. This CDR3 has 11 residues. Germline V gene lookup returns CDR1 MNHEY and CDR2 SMNVEV (reference sequence).

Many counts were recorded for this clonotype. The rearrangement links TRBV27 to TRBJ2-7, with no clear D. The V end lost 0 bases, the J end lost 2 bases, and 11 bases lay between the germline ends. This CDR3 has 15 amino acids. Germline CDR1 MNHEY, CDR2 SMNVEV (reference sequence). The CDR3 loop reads CASSLSGVGTYEQYF. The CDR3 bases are TGTGCCAGCAGTTTATCAGGAGTAGGTACCTACGAGCAGTACTTC.

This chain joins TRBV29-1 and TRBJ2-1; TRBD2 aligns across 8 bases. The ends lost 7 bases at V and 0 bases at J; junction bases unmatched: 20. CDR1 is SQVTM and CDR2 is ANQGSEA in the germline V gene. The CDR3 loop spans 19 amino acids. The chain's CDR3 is CSGRDVPSGRISSYNEQFF. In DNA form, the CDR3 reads TGCAGCGGAAGGGACGTACCTAGCGGGCGTATTAGCTCCTACAATGAGCAGTTCTTC.

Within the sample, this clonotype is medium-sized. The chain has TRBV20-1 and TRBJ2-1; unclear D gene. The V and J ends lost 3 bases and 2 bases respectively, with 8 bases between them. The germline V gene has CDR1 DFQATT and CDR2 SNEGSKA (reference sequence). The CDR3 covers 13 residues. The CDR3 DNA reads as TGCAGTGCTAGGGACCAGACCTACAATGAGCAGTTCTTC. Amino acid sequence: CSARDQTYNEQFF.

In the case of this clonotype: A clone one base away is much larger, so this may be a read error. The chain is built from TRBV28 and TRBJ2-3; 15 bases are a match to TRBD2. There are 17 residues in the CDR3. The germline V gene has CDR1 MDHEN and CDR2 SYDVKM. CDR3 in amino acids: CASSLGGTSGRSDTQCF. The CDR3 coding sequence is TGTGCCAGCAGTTTAGGGGGGACTAGCGGGAGGTCAGATACGCAGTGTTTT.

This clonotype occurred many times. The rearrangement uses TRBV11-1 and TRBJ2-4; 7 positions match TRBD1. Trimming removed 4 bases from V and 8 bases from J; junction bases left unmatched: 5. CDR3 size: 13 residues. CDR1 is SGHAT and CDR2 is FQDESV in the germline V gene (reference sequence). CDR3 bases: TGTGCCAGCAGCTACGACAGGGCGGACATTCAGTACTTC. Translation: CASSYDRADIQYF. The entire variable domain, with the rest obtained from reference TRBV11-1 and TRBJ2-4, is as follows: EAEVAQSPRYKITEKSQAVAFWCDPISGHATLYWYRQILGQGPELLVQFQDESVVDDSQLPKDRFSAERLKGVDSTLKIQPAELGDSAMYLCASSYDRADIQYFGAGTRLSVL.

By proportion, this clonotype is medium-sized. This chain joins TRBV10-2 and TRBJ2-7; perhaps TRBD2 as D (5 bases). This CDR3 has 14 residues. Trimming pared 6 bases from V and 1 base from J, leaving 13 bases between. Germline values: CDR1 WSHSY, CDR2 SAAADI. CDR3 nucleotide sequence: TGCGCCAGCAGGGGCTCGGGGAGATCCTACGAGCAGTACTTC. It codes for CASRGSGRSYEQYF.

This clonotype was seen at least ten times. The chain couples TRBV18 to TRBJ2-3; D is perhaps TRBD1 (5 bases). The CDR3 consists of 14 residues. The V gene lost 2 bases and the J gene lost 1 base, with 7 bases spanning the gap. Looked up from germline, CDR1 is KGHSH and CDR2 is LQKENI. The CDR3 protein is CASSPGARTDTQYF. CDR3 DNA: TGTGCCAGCTCACCAGGGGCCCGCACAGATACGCAGTATTTT.

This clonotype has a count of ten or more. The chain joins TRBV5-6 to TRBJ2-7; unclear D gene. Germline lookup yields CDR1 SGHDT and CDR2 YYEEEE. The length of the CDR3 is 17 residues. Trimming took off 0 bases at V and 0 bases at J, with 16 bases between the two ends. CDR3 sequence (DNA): TGTGCCAGCAGCTTGGGACCTCCAGAACTGAGCTCCTACGAGCAGTACTTC. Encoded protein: CASSLGPPELSSYEQYF. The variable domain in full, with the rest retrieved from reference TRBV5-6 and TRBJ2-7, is DAGVTQSPTHLIKTRGQQVTLRCSPKSGHDTVSWYQQALGQGPQFIFQYYEEEERQRGNFPDRFSGHQFPNYSSELNVNALLLGDSALYLCASSLGPPELSSYEQYFGPGTRLTVT.

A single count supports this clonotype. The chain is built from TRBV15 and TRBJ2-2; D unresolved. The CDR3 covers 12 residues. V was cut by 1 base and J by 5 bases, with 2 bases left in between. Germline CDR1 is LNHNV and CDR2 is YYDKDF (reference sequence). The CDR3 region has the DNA TGTGCCACCAGCAGAGTAACCGGGGAGCTGTTTTTT. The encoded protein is CATSRVTGELFF. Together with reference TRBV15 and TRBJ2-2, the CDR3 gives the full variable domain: DAMVIQNPRYQVTQFGKPVTLSCSQTLNHNVMYWYQQKSSQAPKLLFHYYDKDFNNEADTPDNFQSRRPNTSFCFLDIRSPGLGDTAMYLCATSRVTGELFFGEGSRLTVL.

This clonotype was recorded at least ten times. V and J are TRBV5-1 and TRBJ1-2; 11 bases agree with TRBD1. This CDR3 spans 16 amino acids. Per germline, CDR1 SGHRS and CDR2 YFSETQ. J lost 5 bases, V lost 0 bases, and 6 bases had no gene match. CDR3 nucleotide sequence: TGCGCCAGCAGCTTGGGGACAGGGGGCGCTGGGTATGGCTACACCTTC. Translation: CASSLGTGGAGYGYTF.

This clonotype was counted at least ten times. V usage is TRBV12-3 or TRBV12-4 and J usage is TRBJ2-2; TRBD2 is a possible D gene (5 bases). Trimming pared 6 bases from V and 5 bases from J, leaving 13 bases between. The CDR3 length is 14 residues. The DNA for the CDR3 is TGTGCCAGCAGCCTTAGGACTGTGACCGGGGAGCTGTTTTTT. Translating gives CASSLRTVTGELFF.